This T cell receptor beta chain appears in the sequencing data of a study of blood T cell repertoires in COVID-19. About the research overall: The analysed material was cDNA or gDNA that came from T cells, B-cell-depleted T cells, or PBMCs.

This clone was seen once. With 0 bases clipped from V and 4 bases from J, the junction kept 4 bases outside the gene matches. The CDR3 covers 15 residues. Germline CDR1 SGHKS, CDR2 YYEKEE (reference sequence). Data came from immunoSEQ multiplex PCR; TCRdb stores just in-frame clones and leaves some out. Of tens of thousands of clones in the sample, around 83% are singletons; the top ten hold less than 8%. The sequenced material came from peripheral blood. The genes are TRBV5-5 and TRBJ1-2, with 9 bases lining up with TRBD1. The sequence came from a man in his thirties or forties with COVID-19, enrolled during active disease. DNA for the CDR3: TGTGCCAGCAGCTTGGCCGGGACAGGGATCTATGGCTACACCTTC. This codes for CASSLAGTGIYGYTF. Combining the CDR3 with reference TRBV5-5 and TRBJ1-2 gives the whole variable domain DAGVTQSPTHLIKTRGQQVTLRCSPISGHKSVSWYQQVLGQGPQFIFQYYEKEERGRGNFPDRFSARQFPNYSSELNVNALLLGDSALYLCASSLAGTGIYGYTFGSGTRLTVV.